The 8 T cell receptor beta chains presented below share a single source sample, sequenced in a study of T cells in Graves' hyperthyroidism and ophthalmopathy. Authors of the study amplified TCR beta CDR3 regions from RNA transcripts. Researchers ran a first-round RT-PCR on the TCR CDR3 using the HTBI primer set. TCRdb analysed the multiplex PCR reads with MiXCR anew, one entry per CDR3 protein. The repertoire holds hundreds of thousands of distinct CDR3 sequences, with 25% as singletons. Sequences were obtained from blood. These receptors were obtained from a man between 45 and 60 years old with Graves' hyperthyroidism.

The chain uses TRBV20-1 and TRBJ2-7, with 9 nucleotides matching TRBD1. The CDR3 totals 12 residues. Germline-derived CDR1 and CDR2 are DFQATT and SNEGSKA (reference sequence). V was clipped by 5 bases and J by 6 bases; unmatched bases: 5. In nucleotides, the CDR3 is TGCAGTGCTGGAGGGACAGGGCTCGAGCAGTACTTC. Its protein product is CSAGGTGLEQYF.

The chain links TRBV12-3 or TRBV12-4 to TRBJ2-3, with 9 nucleotides matching TRBD2. Trimming at V came to 3 bases and at J to 3 bases, leaving 7 bases not matched to a gene. The CDR3 sequence is 16 residues long. The CDR3 region is CASSLFGGGETDTQYF. CDR3 nucleotides: TGTGCCAGCAGTTTGTTCGGCGGGGGGGAAACAGATACGCAGTATTTT.

This clonotype was detected only a few times. The chain links TRBV5-8 to TRBJ2-1; TRBD1 is a possible D gene (5 bases). With 3 bases removed from V and 5 bases from J, the gap between germline ends came to 15 bases. This CDR3 has 15 residues. The germline CDR1 and CDR2 sequences are SGHTS and YDEGEE. CDR3 amino acids: CASSWQGSLNNEQFF. CDR3 in DNA: TGTGCCAGCAGCTGGCAGGGTTCCCTTAACAATGAGCAGTTCTTC.

This clonotype came up many times. The gene calls are TRBV11-3 and TRBJ1-1; no firm D call. The CDR3 has 15 residues. CDR1 is SGHNT, CDR2 YENEEA, per germline. Deletions cut 3 bases from V and 5 bases from J, with 16 bases between. The CDR3 DNA reads as TGTGCCAGCAGCTTGGGCACCCTTACTGGGACTGAAGCTTTCTTT. Its protein product is CASSLGTLTGTEAFF.

This chain joins TRBV18 and TRBJ2-5, with D possibly being TRBD2 (6 bases). V lost 4 bases and J 7 bases, leaving 13 bases between the germline ends. The length of the CDR3 is 13 residues. CDR1 KGHSH and CDR2 LQKENI come from the germline V gene. CDR3 sequence (DNA): TGTGCCAGCTCACGGGACTTCGGCGGGACCCAGTACTTC. Protein sequence: CASSRDFGGTQYF.

This clonotype was recorded many times. In DNA, the CDR3 is TGCAGTGCTGAAAGACTCCCGGGACAGGGTCCCTACGAGCAGTACTTC. Protein sequence: CSAERLPGQGPYEQYF. The chain carries TRBV20-1 and TRBJ2-7; 9 positions agree with TRBD1. The CDR3 spans 16 residues. Germline values: CDR1 DFQATT, CDR2 SNEGSKA (reference sequence). V was clipped by 5 bases and J by 2 bases; unmatched bases: 13.

This clonotype was seen a handful of times. The chain carries TRBV12-3 or TRBV12-4 and TRBJ2-2; D ambiguous. V was cut by 3 bases and J by 4 bases, with 12 bases left in between. The CDR3 has 15 amino acids. The chain's CDR3 is CASSLYPQATGELFF. The CDR3, as DNA: TGTGCCAGCAGTTTGTACCCCCAGGCCACCGGGGAGCTGTTTTTT.

CDR3 in DNA: TGTGCCAGCACTAGTACTAGCGAAACCTACGAGCAGTACTTC. This codes for CASTSTSETYEQYF. The chain is built from TRBV11-2 and TRBJ2-7; 7 bases match TRBD2. In germline, CDR1 is SGHAT, CDR2 FQNNGV. This CDR3 has 14 residues. The ends lost 7 bases at V and 2 bases at J; junction bases unmatched: 8.